These T cell receptor beta chains were read from a single sample in a study of cytomegalovirus exposure and HLA in healthy donors. Sequenced by immunoSEQ multiplex PCR; TCRdb stores in-frame clones only, minus some. The table shows about 96,000 clones, with 65% to 80% occurring only once. The sequenced sample was PBMCs. The receptor source for this set is a female donor in good health and CMV-seropositive. CDR3s include the opening cysteine and the closing phenylalanine or tryptophan. A D gene is named only where the DNA matches it firmly. A row's size may be missing; if present it is once, few, many or a size class.

clone_size: .
d_call: .
cdr3_length: 13
v_call: TRBV19
j_call: TRBJ1-1
cdr3_nt: TGTGCCAGTAGTATTTTGGCAGGGCCGCAAGCTTTCTTT
cdr3_aa: CASSILAGPQAFF

clone_size: .
d_call: .
cdr3_length: 13
v_call: TRBV7-9
j_call: TRBJ1-5
cdr3_nt: TGTGCCAGCAGCTTAGCGCAGGCTCAGCCCCAGCATTTT
cdr3_aa: CASSLAQAQPQHF

clone_size: few
d_call: .
cdr3_length: 13
v_call: TRBV6-5
j_call: TRBJ2-1
cdr3_nt: TGTGCCAGCAGTCCCGGGACTCAGGTGGAGCAGTTCTTC
cdr3_aa: CASSPGTQVEQFF

clone_size: many
d_call: .
cdr3_length: 14
v_call: TRBV6-6
j_call: TRBJ2-7
cdr3_nt: TGTGCCAGCAGTTACTCGGGAGGTTCCTACGAGCAGTACTTC
cdr3_aa: CASSYSGGSYEQYF

clone_size: .
d_call: TRBD2
cdr3_length: 16
v_call: TRBV4-3
j_call: TRBJ2-1
cdr3_nt: TGCGCCAGCAGCCAGGGACTAGCGGGAGGGCCGCCACAGCAGTTCTTC
cdr3_aa: CASSQGLAGGPPQQFF

clone_size: .
d_call: .
cdr3_length: 15
v_call: TRBV5-4
j_call: TRBJ1-6
cdr3_nt: TGTGCCAGCAGTGTCAGGCGGGGAGGTAATTCACCCCTCCACTTT
cdr3_aa: CASSVRRGGNSPLHF

clone_size: .
d_call: .
cdr3_length: 16
v_call: TRBV5-1
j_call: TRBJ2-2
cdr3_nt: TGCGCCAGCAGCTTGGGACAGGGAGGATTCTCCGGGGAGCTGTTTTTT
cdr3_aa: CASSLGQGGFSGELFF

clone_size: .
d_call: TRBD1
cdr3_length: 13
v_call: TRBV5-1
j_call: TRBJ1-1
cdr3_nt: TGCGCCAGCAGCTCGGCAGGGGGCACTGAAGCTTTCTTT
cdr3_aa: CASSSAGGTEAFF

clone_size: .
d_call: TRBD1
cdr3_length: 15
v_call: TRBV5-6
j_call: TRBJ2-1
cdr3_nt: TGTGCCAGCAGCTGGGACAGCCGTAACCTGGGGGAGCAGTTCTTC
cdr3_aa: CASSWDSRNLGEQFF

clone_size: few
d_call: .
cdr3_length: 13
v_call: TRBV7-2
j_call: TRBJ1-5
cdr3_nt: TGTGCCAGCAGCACGCAGGGGAATCAGCCCCAGCATTTT
cdr3_aa: CASSTQGNQPQHF

clone_size: .
d_call: TRBD1
cdr3_length: 14
v_call: TRBV28
j_call: TRBJ1-4
cdr3_nt: TGTGCCAGCAGTCCTGGACAGGGGGATGAAAAACTGTTTTTT
cdr3_aa: CASSPGQGDEKLFF

clone_size: .
d_call: TRBD2
cdr3_length: 17
v_call: TRBV7-2
j_call: TRBJ2-3
cdr3_nt: TGTGCCAGCAGCTTCAGCGGGCTAGCGGGGGGAACAGATACGCAGTATTTT
cdr3_aa: CASSFSGLAGGTDTQYF

clone_size: .
d_call: .
cdr3_length: 15
v_call: TRBV11-2
j_call: TRBJ2-5
cdr3_nt: TGTGCCAGCAGCTTCACCGGGACTTCTGTAGAGACCCAGTACTTC
cdr3_aa: CASSFTGTSVETQYF

clone_size: .
d_call: .
cdr3_length: 16
v_call: TRBV5-1
j_call: TRBJ1-4
cdr3_nt: TGCGCCAGCAGCCGGGGGGGGGCAAGTGTTAATGAAAAACTGTTTTTT
cdr3_aa: CASSRGGASVNEKLFF

clone_size: .
d_call: TRBD1
cdr3_length: 15
v_call: TRBV5-1
j_call: TRBJ1-1
cdr3_nt: TGCGCCAGCAGCTCATACAGGGGCGGGAACACTGAAGCTTTCTTT
cdr3_aa: CASSSYRGGNTEAFF

clone_size: .
d_call: TRBD2
cdr3_length: 15
v_call: TRBV10-3
j_call: TRBJ2-1
cdr3_nt: TGTGCCATCAGGAGCCTTAGCGGGAGCCCATCTGAGCAGTTCTTC
cdr3_aa: CAIRSLSGSPSEQFF

clone_size: .
d_call: TRBD2
cdr3_length: 16
v_call: TRBV12-5
j_call: TRBJ2-1
cdr3_nt: TGTGCTAGTGGTTTTGGTGGGCTAGCGGGGGGGAATGAGCAGTTCTTC
cdr3_aa: CASGFGGLAGGNEQFF

clone_size: .
d_call: TRBD1
cdr3_length: 15
v_call: TRBV9
j_call: TRBJ2-7
cdr3_nt: TGTGCCAGCAGCGTCAGGGACAGAACCCCCTACGAGCAGTACTTC
cdr3_aa: CASSVRDRTPYEQYF

clone_size: .
d_call: TRBD1
cdr3_length: 15
v_call: TRBV2
j_call: TRBJ2-2
cdr3_nt: TGTGCCAGCACCGGGACAGAGAAGTACACCGGGGAGCTGTTTTTT
cdr3_aa: CASTGTEKYTGELFF

clone_size: .
d_call: TRBD1
cdr3_length: 16
v_call: TRBV5-4
j_call: TRBJ2-3
cdr3_nt: TGTGCCAGCTCTCCGACAGGGGCCCCCTCCACAGATACGCAGTATTTT
cdr3_aa: CASSPTGAPSTDTQYF

clone_size: few
d_call: .
cdr3_length: 13
v_call: TRBV10-3
j_call: TRBJ1-3
cdr3_nt: TGTGCCATCAGTGAGTCTTATGGAAACACCATATATTTT
cdr3_aa: CAISESYGNTIYF

clone_size: .
d_call: .
cdr3_length: 15
v_call: TRBV9
j_call: TRBJ2-3
cdr3_nt: TGTGCCAGCAGCGTAGACGGGGGTCAGGCAGATACGCAGTATTTT
cdr3_aa: CASSVDGGQADTQYF

clone_size: few
d_call: TRBD1
cdr3_length: 16
v_call: TRBV4-2
j_call: TRBJ2-5
cdr3_nt: TGTGCCAGCAGCCAGAGAGGGGACAGGGGACAAGAGACCCAGTACTTC
cdr3_aa: CASSQRGDRGQETQYF

clone_size: .
d_call: .
cdr3_length: 13
v_call: TRBV30
j_call: TRBJ2-2
cdr3_nt: TGTGCCTGGAGTTACAGGGCAGCCGGGGAGCTGTTTTTT
cdr3_aa: CAWSYRAAGELFF

clone_size: .
d_call: TRBD2
cdr3_length: 18
v_call: TRBV30
j_call: TRBJ2-7
cdr3_nt: TGTGCCTCGGGACAGGGCTCTACTAGCGGGAGGGCCGCCCACGAGCAGTACTTC
cdr3_aa: CASGQGSTSGRAAHEQYF

clone_size: .
d_call: TRBD1
cdr3_length: 13
v_call: TRBV7-2
j_call: TRBJ2-5
cdr3_nt: TGTGCCAGCAGCTCCCAGGGGGCCGGGACCCAGTACTTC
cdr3_aa: CASSSQGAGTQYF

clone_size: .
d_call: .
cdr3_length: 15
v_call: TRBV5-1
j_call: TRBJ2-7
cdr3_nt: TGCGCCAGCAGCTTGGGTGGGCCTGGCTCCTACGAGCAGTACTTC
cdr3_aa: CASSLGGPGSYEQYF

clone_size: .
d_call: TRBD2
cdr3_length: 16
v_call: TRBV4-2
j_call: TRBJ2-7
cdr3_nt: TGTGCCAGCAGCCGCCTTACTAGCGGGAGTGGCAACGAGCAGTACTTC
cdr3_aa: CASSRLTSGSGNEQYF

clone_size: .
d_call: .
cdr3_length: 14
v_call: TRBV15
j_call: TRBJ1-2
cdr3_nt: TGTGCCACCAGCAGGGGAGGCCTCAACTATGGCTACACCTTC
cdr3_aa: CATSRGGLNYGYTF

clone_size: once
d_call: .
cdr3_length: 16
v_call: TRBV7-8
j_call: TRBJ2-7
cdr3_nt: TGTGCCAGCAGCTTAGCTGGGGGCCTACTCGCCTACGAGCAGTACTTC
cdr3_aa: CASSLAGGLLAYEQYF

clone_size: few
d_call: TRBD1
cdr3_length: 15
v_call: TRBV30
j_call: TRBJ1-1
cdr3_nt: TGTGCCACCGATGGGACAGCCCAGACGAACACTGAAGCTTTCTTT
cdr3_aa: CATDGTAQTNTEAFF

clone_size: .
d_call: TRBD1
cdr3_length: 15
v_call: TRBV29-1
j_call: TRBJ1-2
cdr3_nt: TGCAGCGTTTTAGATCTGAACAGGGGGTTGGTTGGCTACACCTTC
cdr3_aa: CSVLDLNRGLVGYTF

clone_size: .
d_call: TRBD1
cdr3_length: 16
v_call: TRBV5-6
j_call: TRBJ2-7
cdr3_nt: TGTGCCAGCAGCTCCACGGGGACAGGGCCTGCCTACGAGCAGTACTTC
cdr3_aa: CASSSTGTGPAYEQYF

clone_size: .
d_call: TRBD1
cdr3_length: 15
v_call: TRBV6-5
j_call: TRBJ1-3
cdr3_nt: TGTGCCAGCAGTCGAGACAGGGCTGCTGGAAACACCATATATTTT
cdr3_aa: CASSRDRAAGNTIYF

clone_size: .
d_call: TRBD2
cdr3_length: 16
v_call: TRBV7-3
j_call: TRBJ2-3
cdr3_nt: TGTGCCAGCAGCTTACGACTAGCGGACCGCACAGATACGCAGTATTTT
cdr3_aa: CASSLRLADRTDTQYF

clone_size: few
d_call: .
cdr3_length: 13
v_call: TRBV27
j_call: TRBJ2-7
cdr3_nt: TGTGCCAGCAGTTTAAAAGGGGGATACGAGCAGTACTTC
cdr3_aa: CASSLKGGYEQYF

clone_size: .
d_call: TRBD1
cdr3_length: 15
v_call: TRBV29-1
j_call: TRBJ2-1
cdr3_nt: TGCAGCGTCTCCCAGGGGGGGACAGGGAGCGATGAGCAGTTCTTC
cdr3_aa: CSVSQGGTGSDEQFF